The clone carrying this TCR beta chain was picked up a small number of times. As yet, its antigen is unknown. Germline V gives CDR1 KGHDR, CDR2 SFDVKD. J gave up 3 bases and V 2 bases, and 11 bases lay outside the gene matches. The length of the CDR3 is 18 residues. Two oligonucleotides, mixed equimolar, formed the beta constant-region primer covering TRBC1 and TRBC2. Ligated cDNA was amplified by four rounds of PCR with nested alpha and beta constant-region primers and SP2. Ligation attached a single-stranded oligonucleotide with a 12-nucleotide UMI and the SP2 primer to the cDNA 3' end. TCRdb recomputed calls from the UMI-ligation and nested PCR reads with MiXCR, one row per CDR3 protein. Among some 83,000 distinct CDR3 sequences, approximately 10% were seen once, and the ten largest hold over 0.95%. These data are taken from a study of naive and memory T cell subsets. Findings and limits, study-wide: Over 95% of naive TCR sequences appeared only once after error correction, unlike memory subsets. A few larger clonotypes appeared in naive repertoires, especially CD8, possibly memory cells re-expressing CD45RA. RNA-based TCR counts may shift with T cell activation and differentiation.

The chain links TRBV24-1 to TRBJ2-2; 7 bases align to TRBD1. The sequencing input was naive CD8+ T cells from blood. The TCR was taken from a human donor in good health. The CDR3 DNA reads TGTGCCACCAGTGATTCTCGGCAGACAGGGCGAGACACCGGGGAGCTGTTTTTT. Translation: CATSDSRQTGRDTGELFF.